This TCR beta chain was captured by sequencing in a study of cytomegalovirus exposure and HLA in healthy donors. The repertoire was sequenced with immunoSEQ multiplex PCR; TCRdb's copy has only in-frame clones and lacks some. The data show around 94,000 clones, about 95% seen once. Between the trimmed V and J ends, which lost 0 bases and 1 base, there was a span of 10 bases. The CDR3 consists of 15 residues. Germline CDR1 and CDR2: SGDLS and YYNGEE. The V gene is TRBV9, the J gene TRBJ2-5; weak D call: TRBD1 (6 bases). This clonotype originated in a woman between 18 and 30 years old in good health and CMV-seronegative. Sequencing was carried out using PBMCs. The CDR3: CASSVGTAPQETQYF. The CDR3 DNA sequence: TGTGCCAGCAGCGTAGGGACAGCTCCCCAAGAGACCCAGTACTTC.